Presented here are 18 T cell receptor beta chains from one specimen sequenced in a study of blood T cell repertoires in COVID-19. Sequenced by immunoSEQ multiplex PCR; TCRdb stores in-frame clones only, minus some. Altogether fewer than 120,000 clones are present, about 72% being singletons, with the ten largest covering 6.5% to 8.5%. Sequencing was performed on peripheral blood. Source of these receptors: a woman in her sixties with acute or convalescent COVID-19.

Here the CDR3 DNA reads TGCGCCAGCAGTGAGTCCAGCAGGGCGTTGGGCGAGCAGTACTTC. Translating gives CASSESSRALGEQYF. The chain uses TRBV10-1 and TRBJ2-7, with D possibly being TRBD1 (5 bases). The CDR3 covers 15 residues. V was shortened by 0 bases and J by 6 bases, with 15 bases between the two germline ends. Germline V gene sequence: CDR1 WNHNN, CDR2 SYGVQD (reference sequence).

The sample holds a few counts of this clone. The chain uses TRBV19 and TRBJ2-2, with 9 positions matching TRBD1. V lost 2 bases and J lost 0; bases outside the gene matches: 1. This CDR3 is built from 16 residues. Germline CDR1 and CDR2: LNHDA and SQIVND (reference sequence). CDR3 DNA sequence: TGTGCCAGTAGTATACGGGACAGGGCGAACACCGGGGAGCTGTTTTTT. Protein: CASSIRDRANTGELFF.

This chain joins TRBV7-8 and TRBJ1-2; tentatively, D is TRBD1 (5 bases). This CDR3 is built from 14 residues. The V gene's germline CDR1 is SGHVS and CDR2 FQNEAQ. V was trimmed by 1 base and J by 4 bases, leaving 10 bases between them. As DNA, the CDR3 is TGTGCCAGCAGCTTAGGTTGGGGCCCCTATGGCTACACCTTC. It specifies CASSLGWGPYGYTF.

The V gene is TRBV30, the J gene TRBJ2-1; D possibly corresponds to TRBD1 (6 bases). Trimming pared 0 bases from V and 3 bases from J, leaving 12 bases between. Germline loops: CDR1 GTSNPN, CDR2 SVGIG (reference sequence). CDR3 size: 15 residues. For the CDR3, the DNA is TGTGCCTGGAGTGTTACCAGGGGCCTCTACAATGAGCAGTTCTTC. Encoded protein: CAWSVTRGLYNEQFF.

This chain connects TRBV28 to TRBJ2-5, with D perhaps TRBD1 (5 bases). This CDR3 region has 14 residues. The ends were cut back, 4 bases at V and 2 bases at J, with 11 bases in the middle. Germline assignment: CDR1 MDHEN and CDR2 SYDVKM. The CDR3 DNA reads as TGTGCCAGCAGTTCTCGACAGCTTCAAGAGACCCAGTACTTC. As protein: CASSSRQLQETQYF.

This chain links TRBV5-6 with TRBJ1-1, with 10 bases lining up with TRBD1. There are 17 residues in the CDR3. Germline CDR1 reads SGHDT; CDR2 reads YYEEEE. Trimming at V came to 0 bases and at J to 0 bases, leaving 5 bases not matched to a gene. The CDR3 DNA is TGTGCCAGCAGCTTGGCGGGACAGGGGTGGATGAACACTGAAGCTTTCTTT. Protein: CASSLAGQGWMNTEAFF. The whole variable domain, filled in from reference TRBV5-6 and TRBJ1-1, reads DAGVTQSPTHLIKTRGQQVTLRCSPKSGHDTVSWYQQALGQGPQFIFQYYEEEERQRGNFPDRFSGHQFPNYSSELNVNALLLGDSALYLCASSLAGQGWMNTEAFFGQGTRLTVV.

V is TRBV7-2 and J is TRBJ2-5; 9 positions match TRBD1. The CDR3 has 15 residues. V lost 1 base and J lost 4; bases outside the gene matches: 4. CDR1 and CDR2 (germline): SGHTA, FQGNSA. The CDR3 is CASSLEQGARETQYF. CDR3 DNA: TGTGCCAGCAGCTTAGAACAGGGGGCCAGAGAGACCCAGTACTTC.

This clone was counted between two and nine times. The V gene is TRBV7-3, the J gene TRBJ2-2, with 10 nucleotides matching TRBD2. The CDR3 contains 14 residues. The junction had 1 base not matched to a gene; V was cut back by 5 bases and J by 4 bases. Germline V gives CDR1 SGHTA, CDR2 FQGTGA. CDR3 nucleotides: TGTGCCAGCAGCCCTAGCGGGGGCACCGGGGAGCTGTTTTTT. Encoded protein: CASSPSGGTGELFF.

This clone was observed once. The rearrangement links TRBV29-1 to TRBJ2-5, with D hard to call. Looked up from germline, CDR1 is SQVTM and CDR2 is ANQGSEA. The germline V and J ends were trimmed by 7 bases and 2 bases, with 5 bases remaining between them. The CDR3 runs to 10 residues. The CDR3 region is CSGQQETQYF. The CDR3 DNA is TGCAGCGGGCAACAAGAGACCCAGTACTTC.

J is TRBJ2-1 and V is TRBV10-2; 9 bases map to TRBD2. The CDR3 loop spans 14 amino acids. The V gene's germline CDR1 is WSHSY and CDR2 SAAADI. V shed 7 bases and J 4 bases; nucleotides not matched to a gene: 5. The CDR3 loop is CASNRGGGYNEQFF. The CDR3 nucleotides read TGCGCCAGCAATCGCGGGGGGGGGTACAATGAGCAGTTCTTC.

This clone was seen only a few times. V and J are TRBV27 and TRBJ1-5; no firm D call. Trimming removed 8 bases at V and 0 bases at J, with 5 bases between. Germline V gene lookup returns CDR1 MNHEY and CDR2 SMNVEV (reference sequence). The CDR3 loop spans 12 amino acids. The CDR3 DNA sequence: TGTGCCAGCTCGTATAGCAATCAGCCCCAGCATTTT. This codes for CASSYSNQPQHF.

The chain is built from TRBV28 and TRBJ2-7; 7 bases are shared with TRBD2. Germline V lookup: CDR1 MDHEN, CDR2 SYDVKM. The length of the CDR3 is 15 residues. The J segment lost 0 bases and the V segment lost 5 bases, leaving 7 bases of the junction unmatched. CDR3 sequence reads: CASSLRLAGSYEQYF. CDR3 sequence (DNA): TGTGCCAGCAGTCTCCGACTAGCCGGCTCCTACGAGCAGTACTTC.

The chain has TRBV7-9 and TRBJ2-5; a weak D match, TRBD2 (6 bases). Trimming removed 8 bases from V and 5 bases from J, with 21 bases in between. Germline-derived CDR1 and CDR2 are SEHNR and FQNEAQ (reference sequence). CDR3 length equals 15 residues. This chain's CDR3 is CASANMGTGVETQYF. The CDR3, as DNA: TGTGCCAGCGCGAATATGGGGACGGGGGTCGAGACCCAGTACTTC.

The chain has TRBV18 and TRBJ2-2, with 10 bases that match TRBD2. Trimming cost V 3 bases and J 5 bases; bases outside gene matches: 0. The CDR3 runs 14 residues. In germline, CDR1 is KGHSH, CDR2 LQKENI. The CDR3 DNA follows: TGTGCCAGCTCACCGGGACTAGCGACCGGGGAGCTGTTTTTT. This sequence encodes CASSPGLATGELFF. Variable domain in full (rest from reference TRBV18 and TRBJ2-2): NAGVMQNPRHLVRRRGQEARLRCSPMKGHSHVYWYRQLPEEGLKFMVYLQKENIIDESGMPKERFSAEFPKEGPSILRIQQVVRGDSAAYFCASSPGLATGELFFGEGSRLTVL.

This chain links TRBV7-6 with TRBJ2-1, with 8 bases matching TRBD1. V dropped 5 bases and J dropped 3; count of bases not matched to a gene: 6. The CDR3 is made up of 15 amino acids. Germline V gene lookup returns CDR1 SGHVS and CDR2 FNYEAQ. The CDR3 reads CASSLSGTGYNEQFF. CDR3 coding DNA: TGTGCCAGCAGCCTTTCCGGGACAGGCTACAATGAGCAGTTCTTC. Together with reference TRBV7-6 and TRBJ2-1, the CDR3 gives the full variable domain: GAGVSQSPRYKVTKRGQDVALRCDPISGHVSLYWYRQALGQGPEFLTYFNYEAQQDKSGLPNDRFSAERPEGSISTLTIQRTEQRDSAMYRCASSLSGTGYNEQFFGPGTRLTVL.

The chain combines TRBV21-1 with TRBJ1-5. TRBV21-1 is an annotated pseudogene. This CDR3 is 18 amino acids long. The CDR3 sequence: CASSKERKAFYFGQPQHF. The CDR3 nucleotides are TGTGCCAGCAGCAAAGAGCGGAAAGCCTTTTATTTTGGTCAGCCCCAGCATTTT.

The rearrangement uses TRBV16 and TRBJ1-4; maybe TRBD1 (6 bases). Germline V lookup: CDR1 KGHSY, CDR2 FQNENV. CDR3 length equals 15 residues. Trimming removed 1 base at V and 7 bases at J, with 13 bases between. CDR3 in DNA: TGTGCCAGCAGCCAATTTTCAGGGGCTGGTGAAAAACTGTTTTTT. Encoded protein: CASSQFSGAGEKLFF.

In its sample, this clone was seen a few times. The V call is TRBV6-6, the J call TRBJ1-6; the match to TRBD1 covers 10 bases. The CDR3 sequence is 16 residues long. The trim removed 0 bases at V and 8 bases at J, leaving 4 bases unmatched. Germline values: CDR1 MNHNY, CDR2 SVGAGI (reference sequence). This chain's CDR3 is CASSYSAGTGDSPLHF. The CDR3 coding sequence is TGTGCCAGCAGTTACTCAGCAGGGACAGGGGATTCACCCCTCCACTTT.